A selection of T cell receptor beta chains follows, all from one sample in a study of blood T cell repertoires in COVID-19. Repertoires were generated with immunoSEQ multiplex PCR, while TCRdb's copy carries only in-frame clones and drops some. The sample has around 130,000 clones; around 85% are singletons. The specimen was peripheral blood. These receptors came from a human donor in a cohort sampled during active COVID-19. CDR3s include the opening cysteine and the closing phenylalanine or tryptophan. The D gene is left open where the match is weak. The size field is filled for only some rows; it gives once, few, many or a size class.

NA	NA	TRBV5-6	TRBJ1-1	CASRSRTEAFF	TGTGCCAGCAGGTCTCGCACTGAAGCTTTCTTT
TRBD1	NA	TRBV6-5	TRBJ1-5	CASRPRQGYQPQHF	TGTGCCAGCAGGCCGAGACAGGGGTATCAGCCCCAGCATTTT
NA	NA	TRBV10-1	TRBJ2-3	CASSESGGATDTQYF	TGCGCCAGCAGTGAGTCTGGCGGGGCGACAGATACGCAGTATTTT
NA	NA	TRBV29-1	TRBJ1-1	CSVGSKENTEAFF	TGCAGCGTTGGGAGCAAAGAGAACACTGAAGCTTTCTTT
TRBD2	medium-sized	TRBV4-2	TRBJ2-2	CASSQASSSGGLNTGELFF	TGTGCCAGCAGCCAGGCCTCTTCTAGCGGGGGGTTGAACACCGGGGAGCTGTTTTTT
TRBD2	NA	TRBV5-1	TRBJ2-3	CASSPGLAPSTDTQYF	TGCGCCAGCAGCCCAGGACTAGCCCCTAGCACAGATACGCAGTATTTT
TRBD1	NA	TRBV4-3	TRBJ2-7	CASSATGQGAAEQYF	TGCGCCAGCAGCGCTACGGGCCAGGGGGCAGCCGAGCAGTACTTC
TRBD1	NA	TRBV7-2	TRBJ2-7	CASSPGQGKGEQYF	TGTGCCAGCAGCCCCGGACAGGGGAAAGGCGAGCAGTACTTC
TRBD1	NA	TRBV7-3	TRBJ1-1	CASSLQGGTEAFF	TGTGCCAGCAGCTTACAGGGGGGCACTGAAGCTTTCTTT
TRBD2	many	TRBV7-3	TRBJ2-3	CASSQAGGSTDTQYF	TGTGCCAGCAGCCAAGCGGGGGGAAGCACAGATACGCAGTATTTT
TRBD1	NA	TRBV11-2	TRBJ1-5	CASSRQGAFNQPQHF	TGTGCCAGCAGCCGACAGGGGGCCTTCAATCAGCCCCAGCATTTT
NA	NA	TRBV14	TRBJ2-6	CASSQALSLWGAGANVLTF	TGTGCCAGCAGCCAAGCACTCTCCTTGTGGGGGGCTGGGGCCAACGTCCTGACTTTC
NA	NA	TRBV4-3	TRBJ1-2	CASSQEGGTYGYTF	TGCGCCAGCAGCCAAGAGGGCGGGACCTATGGCTACACCTTC
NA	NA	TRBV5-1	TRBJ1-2	CASTTAGTNYGYTF	TGCGCCAGCACGACAGCCGGAACTAACTATGGCTACACCTTC
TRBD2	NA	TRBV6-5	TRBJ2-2	CASSRLAAGELFF	TGTGCCAGCAGCAGACTAGCGGCCGGGGAGCTGTTTTTT
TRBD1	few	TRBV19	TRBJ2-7	CASSTGTGRSEQYF	TGTGCCAGTAGTACCGGGACAGGGAGGAGCGAGCAGTACTTC
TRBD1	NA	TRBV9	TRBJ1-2	CASSVPGQGAGSGYTF	TGTGCCAGCAGCGTACCGGGACAGGGGGCAGGGAGTGGCTACACCTTC
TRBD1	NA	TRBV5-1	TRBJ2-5	CASKADRGYQETQYF	TGCGCCAGCAAGGCTGACAGGGGGTACCAAGAGACCCAGTACTTC
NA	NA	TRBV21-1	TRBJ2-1	CASSKKEEERVDYNEQFF	TGTGCCAGCAGCAAAAAAGAGGAAGAGCGGGTCGACTACAATGAGCAGTTCTTC
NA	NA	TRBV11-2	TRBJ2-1	CASSFQGFGTYNEQFF	TGTGCCAGCAGCTTTCAGGGATTCGGAACCTACAATGAGCAGTTCTTC
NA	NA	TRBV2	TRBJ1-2	CARNREGSAGYTF	TGTGCCAGAAACAGGGAGGGATCCGCCGGCTACACCTTC
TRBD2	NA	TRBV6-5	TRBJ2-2	CASSYFGRGGGELFF	TGTGCCAGCAGTTACTTCGGGAGGGGCGGCGGGGAGCTGTTTTTT
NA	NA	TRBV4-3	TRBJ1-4	CASSHPTGSIYEKLFF	TGCGCCAGCAGCCACCCCACGGGGTCAATATATGAAAAACTGTTTTTT
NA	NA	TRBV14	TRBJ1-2	CASSQSLYYGYTF	TGTGCCAGCAGCCAGTCGTTATACTATGGCTACACCTTC
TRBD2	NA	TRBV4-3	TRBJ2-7	CASSQDLIAGYEQYF	TGCGCCAGCAGCCAAGATTTAATAGCGGGGTACGAGCAGTACTTC
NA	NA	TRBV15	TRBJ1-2	CATSEVGRGGYTF	TGTGCCACCAGCGAAGTGGGGCGGGGTGGCTACACCTTC
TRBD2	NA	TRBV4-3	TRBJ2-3	CASSLGTSGGTDTQYF	TGCGCCAGCAGCCTCGGGACTAGCGGGGGTACAGATACGCAGTATTTT
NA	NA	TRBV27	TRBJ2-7	CASSSRSSYEQYF	TGTGCCAGCAGCTCTCGGTCCTCCTACGAGCAGTACTTC
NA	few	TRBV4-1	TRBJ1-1	CASSQEGSLNTEAFF	TGCGCCAGCAGCCAAGAGGGGAGCCTGAACACTGAAGCTTTCTTT
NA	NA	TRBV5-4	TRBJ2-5	CASMGGNQETQYF	TGTGCTTCTATGGGCGGGAACCAAGAGACCCAGTACTTC
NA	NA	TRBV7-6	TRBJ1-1	CASSLSPRTEAFF	TGTGCCAGCAGCCTATCACCAAGAACTGAAGCTTTCTTT
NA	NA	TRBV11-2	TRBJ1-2	CASSLREGGGGGYTF	TGTGCCAGCAGCTTAAGAGAGGGCGGTGGAGGTGGCTACACCTTC
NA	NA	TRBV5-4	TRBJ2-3	CASSSLESDTQYF	TGTGCCAGCAGCTCCCTCGAGTCAGATACGCAGTATTTT
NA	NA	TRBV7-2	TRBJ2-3	CASSGPSTDTQYF	TGTGCCAGCTCCGGTCCCTCCACAGATACGCAGTATTTT
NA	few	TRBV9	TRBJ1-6	CASSTRQNSPLHF	TGTGCCAGCAGCACACGACAGAATTCACCCCTCCACTTT
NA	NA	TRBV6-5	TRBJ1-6	CASREDYTYNSPLHF	TGTGCCAGCAGAGAGGACTATACCTATAATTCACCCCTCCACTTT
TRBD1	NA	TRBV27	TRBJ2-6	CASSPTRTGFSGANVLTF	TGTGCCAGCAGTCCCACCCGGACAGGCTTTTCTGGGGCCAACGTCCTGACTTTC
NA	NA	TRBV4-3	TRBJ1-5	CASSQDSSSRRQPQHF	TGCGCCAGCAGCCAAGATTCATCGTCCCGCCGGCAGCCCCAGCATTTT
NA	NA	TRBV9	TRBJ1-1	CASSARQNTEAFF	TGTGCCAGCAGCGCCCGACAAAACACTGAAGCTTTCTTT
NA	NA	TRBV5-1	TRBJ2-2	CASSLRQGSSGELFF	TGCGCCAGCAGCTTGCGCCAGGGGAGTTCCGGGGAGCTGTTTTTT
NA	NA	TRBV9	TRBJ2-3	CASSGGVLSTDTQYF	TGTGCCAGCAGCGGGGGAGTCCTGAGCACAGATACGCAGTATTTT
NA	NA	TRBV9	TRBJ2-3	CASSPFTDTQYF	TGTGCCAGCAGCCCCTTCACAGATACGCAGTATTTT
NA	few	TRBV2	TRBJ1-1	CASSNPRTENTEAFF	TGTGCCAGCAGCAACCCTAGGACAGAGAACACTGAAGCTTTCTTT
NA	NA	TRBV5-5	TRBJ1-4	CASSLTGRIATNEKLFF	TGTGCCAGCAGCCTTACAGGGCGCATTGCAACTAATGAAAAACTGTTTTTT
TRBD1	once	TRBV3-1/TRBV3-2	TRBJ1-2	CASSLQGEQGYTF	TGTGCCAGCAGCCTCCAGGGGGAGCAGGGCTACACCTTC
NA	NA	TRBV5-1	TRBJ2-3	CASSSPPGQHTDTQYF	TGCGCCAGCAGCTCGCCCCCGGGACAACACACAGATACGCAGTATTTT
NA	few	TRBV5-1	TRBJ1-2	CASRYSRENGYTF	TGCGCCAGCAGGTATTCTCGGGAAAATGGCTACACCTTC
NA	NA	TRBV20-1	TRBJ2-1	CSARDTAEFF	TGCAGTGCTAGAGATACTGCGGAGTTCTTC
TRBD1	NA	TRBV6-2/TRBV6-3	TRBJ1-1	CASSYSTGSMNTEAFF	TGTGCCAGCAGTTACTCGACAGGGTCCATGAACACTGAAGCTTTCTTT
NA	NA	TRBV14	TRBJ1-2	CASSQDPLVRDYGYTF	TGTGCCAGCAGCCAAGATCCCCTTGTCAGGGACTATGGCTACACCTTC
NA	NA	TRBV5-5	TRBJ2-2	CASSLARRLSNTGELFF	TGTGCCAGCAGCTTGGCCCGGAGGCTCTCGAACACCGGGGAGCTGTTTTTT
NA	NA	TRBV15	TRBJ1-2	CATSRREGGYTF	TGTGCCACCAGCAGACGAGAGGGTGGCTACACCTTC
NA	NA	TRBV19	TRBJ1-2	CASNPGIFKGANYGYTF	TGTGCCTCGAATCCCGGGATATTCAAGGGGGCTAACTATGGCTACACCTTC
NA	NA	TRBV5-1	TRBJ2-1	CASSFRGAGNEQFF	TGCGCCAGCAGCTTCCGGGGGGCCGGGAATGAGCAGTTCTTC
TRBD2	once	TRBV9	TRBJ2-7	CASSVGAGGHYEQYF	TGTGCCAGCAGCGTAGGAGCGGGGGGCCACTACGAGCAGTACTTC